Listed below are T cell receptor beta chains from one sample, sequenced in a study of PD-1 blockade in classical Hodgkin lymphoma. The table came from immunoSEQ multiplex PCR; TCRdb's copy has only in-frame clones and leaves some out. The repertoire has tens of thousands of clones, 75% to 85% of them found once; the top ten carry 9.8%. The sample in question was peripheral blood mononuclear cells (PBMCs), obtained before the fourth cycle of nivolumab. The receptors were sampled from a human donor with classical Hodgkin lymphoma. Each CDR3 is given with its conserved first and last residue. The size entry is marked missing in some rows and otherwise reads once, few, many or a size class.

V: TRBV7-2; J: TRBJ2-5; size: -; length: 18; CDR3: CASSSIHSSAGGQETQYF
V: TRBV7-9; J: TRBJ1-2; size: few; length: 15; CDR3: CASSLNEGKVYGYTF
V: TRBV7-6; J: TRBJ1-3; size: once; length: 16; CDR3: CASSSGTRSSGNTIYF
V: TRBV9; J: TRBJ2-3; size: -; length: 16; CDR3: CASSVGEQGGVDTQYF
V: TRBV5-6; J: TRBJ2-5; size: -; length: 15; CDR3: CASSLPSGVQETQYF
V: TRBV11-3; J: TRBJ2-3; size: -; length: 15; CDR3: CASSPGGGEADTQYF
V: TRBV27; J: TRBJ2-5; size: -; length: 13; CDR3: CASSRVVQETQYF
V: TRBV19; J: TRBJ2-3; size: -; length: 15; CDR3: CAGSRVKAYAGTQYF
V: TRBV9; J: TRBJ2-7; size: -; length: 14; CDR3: CASSVGTVDYEQYF
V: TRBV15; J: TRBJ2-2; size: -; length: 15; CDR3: CATSKGRANTGELFF
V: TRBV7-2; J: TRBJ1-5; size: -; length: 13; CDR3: CASSLTGPGPQHF
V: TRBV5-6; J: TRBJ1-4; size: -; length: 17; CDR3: CASSLALERATNEKLFF
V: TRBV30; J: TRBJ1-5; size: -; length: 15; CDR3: CAWSEGVYSNQPQHF
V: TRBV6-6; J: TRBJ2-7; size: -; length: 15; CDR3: CASSYPRQGVYEQYF
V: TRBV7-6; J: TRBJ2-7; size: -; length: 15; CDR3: CASSPRAGSSYEQYF
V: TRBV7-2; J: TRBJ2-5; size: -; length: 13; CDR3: CASSDGRTGAQYF
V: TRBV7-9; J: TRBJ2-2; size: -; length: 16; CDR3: CASSLVGQLNTGELFF
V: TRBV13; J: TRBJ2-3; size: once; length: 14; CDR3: CASDRDRGSDTQYF
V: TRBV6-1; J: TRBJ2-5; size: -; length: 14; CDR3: CASSVGTAEETQYF
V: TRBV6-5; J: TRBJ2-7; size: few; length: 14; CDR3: CASSYRGGSDEQYF
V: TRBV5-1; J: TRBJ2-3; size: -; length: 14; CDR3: CASRSERITDTQYF
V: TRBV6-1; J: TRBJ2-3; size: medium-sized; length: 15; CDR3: CASSETITGGDTQYF
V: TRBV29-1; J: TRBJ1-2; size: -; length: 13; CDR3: CSVYRGSGYGYTF
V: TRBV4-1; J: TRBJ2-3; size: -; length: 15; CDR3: CASRRGLVFTDTQYF
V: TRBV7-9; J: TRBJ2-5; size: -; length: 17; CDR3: CASSSRGHGTFQETQYF
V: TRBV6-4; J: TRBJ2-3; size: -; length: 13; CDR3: CASRGQGTDTQYF
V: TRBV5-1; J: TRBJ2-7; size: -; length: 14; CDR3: CASSLDRAGGMQYF
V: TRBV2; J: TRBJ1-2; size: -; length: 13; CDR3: CAIGGGVNYGYTF
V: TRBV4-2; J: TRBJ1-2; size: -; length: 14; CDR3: CASSQDPGTYGYTF
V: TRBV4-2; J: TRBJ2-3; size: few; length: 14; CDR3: CASSQVRPTDTQYF
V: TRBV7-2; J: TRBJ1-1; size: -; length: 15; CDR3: CASSRQGASNTEAFF
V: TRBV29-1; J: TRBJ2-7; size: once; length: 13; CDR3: CSVDGTGPYEQYF
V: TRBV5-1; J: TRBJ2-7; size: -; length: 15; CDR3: CASSLGWQGINEQYF
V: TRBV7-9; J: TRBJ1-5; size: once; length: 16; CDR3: CASSLGQGGGNQPQHF
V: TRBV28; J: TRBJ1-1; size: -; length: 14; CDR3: CASTLVLANTEAFF
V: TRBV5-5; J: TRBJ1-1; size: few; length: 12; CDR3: CASSWTSTEAFF
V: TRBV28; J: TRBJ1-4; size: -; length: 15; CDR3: CASSLSTGAVEKLFF
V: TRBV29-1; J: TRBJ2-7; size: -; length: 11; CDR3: CGGGEPYEQYF
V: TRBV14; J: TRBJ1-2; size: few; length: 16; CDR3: CASSQQTRGQGNYYTF
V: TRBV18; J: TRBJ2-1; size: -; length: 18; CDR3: CASSPPTSGGSSYNEQFF
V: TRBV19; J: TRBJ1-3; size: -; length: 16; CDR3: CASSMRRETSGNTIYF
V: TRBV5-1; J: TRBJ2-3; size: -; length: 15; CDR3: CASSFSTGWTDTQYF
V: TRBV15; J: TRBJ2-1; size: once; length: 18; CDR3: CATSRDPLMSSSYNEQFF
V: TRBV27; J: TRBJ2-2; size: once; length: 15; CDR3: CASSARDINTGELFF
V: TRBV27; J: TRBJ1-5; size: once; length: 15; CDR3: CARGLAGVCNQPQHF
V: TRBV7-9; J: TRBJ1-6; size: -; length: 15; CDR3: CASSLGSDPRRVLHF
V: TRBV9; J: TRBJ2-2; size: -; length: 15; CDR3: CASSLGQINTGELFF
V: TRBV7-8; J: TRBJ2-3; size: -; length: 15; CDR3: CASSPFRGKHYTQYF
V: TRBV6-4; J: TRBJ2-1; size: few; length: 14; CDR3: CASSDSGGFGEQFF
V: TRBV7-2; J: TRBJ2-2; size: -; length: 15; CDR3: CASRLAGTNTGELFF
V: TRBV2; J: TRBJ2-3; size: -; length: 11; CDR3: CASRRTDTQYF
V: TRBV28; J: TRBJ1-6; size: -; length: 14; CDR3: CASSLPDRSSPLHF
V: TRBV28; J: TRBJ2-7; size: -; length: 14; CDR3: CATQGDSFTYEQYF
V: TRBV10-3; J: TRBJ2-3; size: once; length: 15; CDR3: CAISASSGGTDTQYF